This T cell receptor (beta chain) was documented in a study of T cells in Graves' hyperthyroidism and ophthalmopathy (dated by TCRdb to about 2019). Concerning the study at large: Peripheral blood samples were taken at the time of initial diagnosis, prior to any treatment. An independent validation cohort of 18 to 20 hyperthyroidism patients and about 16 patients who later progressed to ophthalmopathy tested prospective prediction of ophthalmopathy. TCR V-J signatures able to tell the groups apart were searched for in a discovery cohort of approximately 95 patients, of whom around 43 had Graves' ophthalmopathy and roughly 57 had stable Graves' hyperthyroidism. The paper describes TCR Vbeta CDR3 sequencing of 135 peripheral blood samples, made up of 43 ophthalmopathy patients, around 73 hyperthyroidism patients and 17 progressor patients. The approximately 100 discovery patients were divided at random into training and test sets in a 7:3 ratio. After blood sampling, hyperthyroidism patients were treated with methimazole at a starting dose of 30 mg daily, and ophthalmopathy patients were treated with high-dose intravenous methylprednisolone. In more than five Graves' hyperthyroidism patients, the study also compared T-cell repertoires from thyroid tissue with T-cell repertoires from blood.

The TCR beta CDR3 regions were amplified from RNA transcripts. For the first round of RT-PCR on the TCR CDR3, the HTBI primer set was used together with the Qiagen OneStep RT-PCR kit. Libraries were constructed in a second round of multiplex PCR, after which size selection and purification were carried out. Paired-end sequencing of the libraries was performed with 100 bp reads on an Illumina HiSeq2000. Per the authors' processing: SOAPnuke was used to process the raw data, with reads discarded if the reads contained adapters or uncalled bases, had a mean Phred below 15, or lacked an exact constant-primer or identifier match. COPE v1.2.5 was used to merge high-quality paired reads, and clonotypes were defined as unique nucleotide sequences. MiTCR v1.1 was used to align clonotypes to the IMGT TRBV, TRBD and TRBJ reference segments. The analysis was restricted to V-J combinations with a frequency above 0.0001, which together covered 99% to 99.2% of the repertoires. A TCS score was defined as the ratio between F50 (clonal expansion) and ExV (chaos), using BLOSUM62-based TCRdist between CDR3 peptides within each V-J. Welch's t-statistics and random forest reduced fewer than 600 V-J features to roughly 13, which were used in a naive Bayes classifier (R e1071). TCRdb trimmed the raw reads at Q25, called clones with MiXCR and kept productive beta chains. Each CDR3 protein gets just one entry, which takes the most common genes and DNA from the rows behind it. These V and J calls rely on TCRdb rather than the paper's analysis. For this sample there are 200,000 to 300,000 distinct CDR3 sequences; almost 25% appear just once. The ten largest clones capture 35% to 40% of the sample.

This clonotype was found many times. Its recognized antigen is unknown. Per-base qualities were not stored, and no clone one base away is much larger. Ophthalmopathy patients had moderately to severely active disease, Clinical Activity Score of at least 3, NOSPECS grade of at least 4, and duration under 3 months. Any patient with an uncontrolled infection, another autoimmune disease, pregnancy or lactation was excluded. Clinical symptoms, serum thyroxine and TRAb, thyroid ultrasound, and orbital computed tomography formed the basis for the diagnoses. Ficoll-Paque density gradient centrifugation was used to isolate PBMCs from 10 ml of fresh peripheral blood. Total RNA was extracted with Trizol reagent, and quality was checked on an Agilent 2100 Bioanalyzer. From the cysteine through the phenylalanine, the CDR3 covers 11 amino acids. Just the 33-base CDR3 DNA is kept, in frame starting at base 1. V sheds 7 bases and J sheds 12 bases, leaving 15 bases between their ends. CDR1 and CDR2 are read off the germline V gene as MDHEN and SYDVKM.

Results and caveats for the whole study, not just this receptor: In validation, progression to ophthalmopathy was predicted by the model with around 71% sensitivity and about 72% specificity, a median of roughly 6 months before onset. No statistical method was used to fix the sample size in advance, and group allocation was not hidden from the investigators. Most expanded thyroid clonotypes (frequency above 0.001) were also found in blood, which suggests that blood repertoires may mirror thyroid immune responses. In cross-validation, a model built on a 13 V-J signature told ophthalmopathy apart from stable hyperthyroidism with just under 90% sensitivity and roughly 81% specificity, and in testing the same model reached 80%/75%.

The sample consisted of blood. This sequence uses TRBV28 and TRBJ1-1; perhaps TRBD1 is the D gene, with 5 bases matching. This receptor was identified in a woman aged 40 to 55 with Graves' ophthalmopathy. The CDR3 protein: CASIKGRRTFF. In nucleotides, the sequence is TGTGCCAGCATAAAGGGGAGGAGGACTTTCTTT.